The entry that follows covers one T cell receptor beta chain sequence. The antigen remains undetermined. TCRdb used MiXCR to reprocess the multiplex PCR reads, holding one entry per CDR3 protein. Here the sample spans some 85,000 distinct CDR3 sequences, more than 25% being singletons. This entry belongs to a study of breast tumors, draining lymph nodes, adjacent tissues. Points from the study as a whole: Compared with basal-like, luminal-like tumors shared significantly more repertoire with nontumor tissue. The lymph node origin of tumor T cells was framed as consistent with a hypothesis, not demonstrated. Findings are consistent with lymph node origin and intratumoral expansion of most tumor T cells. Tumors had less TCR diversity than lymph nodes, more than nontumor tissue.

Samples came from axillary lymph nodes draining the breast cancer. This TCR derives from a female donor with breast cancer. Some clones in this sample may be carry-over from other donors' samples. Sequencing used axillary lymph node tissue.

This chain's CDR3 is CASSFGPRTRTGDTEAFF. DNA for the CDR3: TGTGCCAGCAGCTTTGGGCCCCGAACCCGGACAGGGGACACTGAAGCTTTCTTT. The J gene is TRBJ1-1, the V gene TRBV5-6, with 9 bases identical to TRBD1. After removal of 2 bases from V and 3 bases from J, the junction contained 14 bases not matched to a gene. CDR3 length equals 18 residues. From germline, CDR1 is SGHDT and CDR2 YYEEEE.